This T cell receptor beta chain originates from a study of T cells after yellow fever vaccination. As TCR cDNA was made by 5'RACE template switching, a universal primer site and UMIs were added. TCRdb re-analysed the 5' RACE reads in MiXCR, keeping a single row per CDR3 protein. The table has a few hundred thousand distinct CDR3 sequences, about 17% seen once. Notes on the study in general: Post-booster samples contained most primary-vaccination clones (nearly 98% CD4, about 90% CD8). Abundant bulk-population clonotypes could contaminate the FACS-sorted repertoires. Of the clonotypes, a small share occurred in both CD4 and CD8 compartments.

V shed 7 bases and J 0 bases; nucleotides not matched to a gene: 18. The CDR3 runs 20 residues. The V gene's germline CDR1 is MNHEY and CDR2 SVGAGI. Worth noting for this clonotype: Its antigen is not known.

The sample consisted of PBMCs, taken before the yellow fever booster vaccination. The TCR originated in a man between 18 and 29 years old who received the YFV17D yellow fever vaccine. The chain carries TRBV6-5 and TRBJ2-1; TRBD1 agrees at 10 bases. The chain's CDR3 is CASNEDRGRGRDSSYNEQFF. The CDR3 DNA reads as TGTGCCAGCAACGAAGACAGGGGGCGGGGAAGGGATAGCTCCTACAATGAGCAGTTCTTC.